This T cell receptor (beta chain) was identified in a study of T cells in Graves' hyperthyroidism and ophthalmopathy. Overall study: Blood was drawn when the patient was first diagnosed and still untreated.

RNA transcripts yielded amplified TCR beta CDR3 regions. A set of HTBI primers served as the primers for a first-round RT-PCR of the TCR CDR3. Using its own MiXCR run on the multiplex PCR reads, TCRdb lists one record per CDR3 protein. The sample has hundreds of thousands of distinct CDR3 sequences; under 15% are singletons. Fresh peripheral blood, approximately 9.6 ml, yielded the PBMCs. The CDR3 spans 14 residues. Germline V gene sequence: CDR1 SGHVS, CDR2 FQNEAQ. The V and J ends lost 5 bases and 2 bases respectively, with 13 bases between them. This clonotype was seen many times. Sequenced sample: blood. This clonotype was obtained from a woman aged 35 to 49 with Graves' ophthalmopathy. The rearrangement uses TRBV7-8 and TRBJ2-7, with D perhaps TRBD2 (5 bases). The CDR3 sequence: CASSPPGGPYEQYF. In nucleotides, the CDR3 is TGTGCCAGCAGCCCGCCTGGAGGCCCCTACGAGCAGTACTTC.